This TCR beta chain was profiled in a study of blood T cell repertoires in COVID-19. Overall study context: Sample material is recorded as cDNA or gDNA derived from T cells, B-cell-depleted T cells, or PBMCs.

TCRdb keeps only in-frame clones here, not all; method: immunoSEQ multiplex PCR. The sample comprises over 250,000 clones, 80% to 90% of which are singletons, and about 10% rests with the top ten. This clone was seen just once. Germline trimming cut 0 bases from V and 6 bases from J; bases unmatched to any gene: 5. CDR1 GTSNPN and CDR2 SVGIG come from the germline V gene (reference sequence). There are 14 residues in the CDR3. The sample comprised peripheral blood. The TCR originated in an older woman with acute or convalescent COVID-19. The genes are TRBV30 and TRBJ1-5; 7 bases are a match to TRBD1. The CDR3 coding sequence is TGTGCCTGGAGTGTACTATCAGGGGGTCAGCCCCAGCATTTT. Amino acid sequence: CAWSVLSGGQPQHF.